Only one count was recorded for the clone carrying this T cell receptor (beta chain). The same CDR3 can be traced to other DNA sequences in this sample. V shed 3 bases and J shed 2 bases, with 7 bases lying between them. CDR1 is KGHSH, CDR2 LQKENI, per germline. The CDR3 extends over 13 amino acids. The sample comes from a study of cytomegalovirus exposure and HLA in healthy donors. Measured with immunoSEQ multiplex PCR; TCRdb has only the in-frame clones, and not every one. The repertoire holds under 200,000 clones, about 90% seen once, with 3% to 3.5% in the top ten. The receptor's source is a woman aged 18-29 years in good health and CMV-seropositive. Sequencing input: PBMCs. This chain joins TRBV18 and TRBJ2-5, with D unresolved. CDR3 DNA: TGTGCCAGCTCACCCAACACGCAAGAGACCCAGTACTTC. This sequence encodes CASSPNTQETQYF.